This TCR beta chain is drawn from a study of blood T cell repertoires in COVID-19. Background on the study: PBMCs, B-cell-depleted T cells, or T cells provided the cDNA or gDNA that made up the material.

V shed 2 bases and J 8 bases; nucleotides not matched to a gene: 3. The CDR3 has 13 residues. In germline, CDR1 is MDHEN, CDR2 SYDVKM. Assignments of participants to cohorts depended upon their own reported clinical history. Sequencing used immunoSEQ multiplex PCR; TCRdb keeps in-frame clones, though not all of them. The sample carries about 140,000 clones, roughly 84% recorded once. Sequencing used PBMCs or T cells enriched from blood (not recorded which). This receptor was taken from a middle-aged man with acute COVID-19. The chain couples TRBV28 to TRBJ1-2, with 9 bases that match TRBD1. The CDR3 spells CASSLGTGSGYTF. The DNA of the CDR3 is TGTGCCAGCAGTTTAGGGACAGGGAGCGGCTACACCTTC.